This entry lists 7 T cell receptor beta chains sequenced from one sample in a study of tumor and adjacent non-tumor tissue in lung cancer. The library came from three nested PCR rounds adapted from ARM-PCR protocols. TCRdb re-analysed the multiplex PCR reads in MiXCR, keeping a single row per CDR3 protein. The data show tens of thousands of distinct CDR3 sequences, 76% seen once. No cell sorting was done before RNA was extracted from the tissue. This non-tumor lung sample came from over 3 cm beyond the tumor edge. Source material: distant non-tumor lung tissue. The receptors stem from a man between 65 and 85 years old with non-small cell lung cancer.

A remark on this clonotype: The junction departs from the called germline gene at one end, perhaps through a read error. CDR3 in DNA: TGTGCCAGCAGCTTAGGGAGCTGGACACTAAACACCGGGGAGCTGTATTTT. This codes for CASSLGSWTLNTGELYF. The chain employs TRBV11-1 and TRBJ2-2, with D perhaps assigned TRBD1 or TRBD2 (5 bases each). The CDR3 totals 17 residues. CDR1 SGHAT and CDR2 FQDESV come from the germline V gene (reference sequence).

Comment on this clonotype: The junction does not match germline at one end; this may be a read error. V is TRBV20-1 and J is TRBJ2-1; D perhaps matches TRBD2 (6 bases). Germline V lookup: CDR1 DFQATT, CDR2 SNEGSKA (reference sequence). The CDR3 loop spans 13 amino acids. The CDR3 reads CSASGGGYNEQFF. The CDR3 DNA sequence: TGCAGTGCTAGCGGGGGTGGGTACAATGAGCAGTTTTTC.

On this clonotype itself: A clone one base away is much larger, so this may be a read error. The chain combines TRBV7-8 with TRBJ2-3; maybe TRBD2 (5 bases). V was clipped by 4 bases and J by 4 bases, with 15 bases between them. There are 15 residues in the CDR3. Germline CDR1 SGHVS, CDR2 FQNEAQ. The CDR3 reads CASSSLGPSSDTQYF. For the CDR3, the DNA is TGTGCCAGCAGCTCCCTCGGGCCTAGCTCAGATACGCAGTATTTT.

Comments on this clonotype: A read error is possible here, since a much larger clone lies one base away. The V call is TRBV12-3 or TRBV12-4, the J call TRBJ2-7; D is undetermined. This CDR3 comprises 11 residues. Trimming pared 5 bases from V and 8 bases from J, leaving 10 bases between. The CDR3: CASSTSSKQYF. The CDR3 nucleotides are TGTGCCAGCAGTACGTCCAGCAAGCAGTACTTC.

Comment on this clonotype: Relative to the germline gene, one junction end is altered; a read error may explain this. The CDR3 DNA reads as TGTGCCAGCCGCTTGGAGGCACTAGCGGGAGGGCGAGAGACCCAGTACTTC. Translating gives CASRLEALAGGRETQYF. V and J are TRBV5-4 and TRBJ2-5; 13 bases agree with TRBD2. CDR1 SGHNT and CDR2 YYREEE come from the germline V gene (reference sequence). The CDR3 has 17 residues.

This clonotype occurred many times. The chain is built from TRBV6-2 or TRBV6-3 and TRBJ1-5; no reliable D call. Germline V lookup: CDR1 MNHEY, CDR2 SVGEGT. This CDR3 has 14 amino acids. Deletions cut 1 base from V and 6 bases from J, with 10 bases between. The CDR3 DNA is TGTGCCAGCAGTTACTATTCAGACCCTCAGCCCCAGCATTTT. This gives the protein CASSYYSDPQPQHF.

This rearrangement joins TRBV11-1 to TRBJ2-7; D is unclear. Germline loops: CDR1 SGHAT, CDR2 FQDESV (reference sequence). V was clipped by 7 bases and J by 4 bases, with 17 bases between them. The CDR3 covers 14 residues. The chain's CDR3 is CASITTVADYEQYF. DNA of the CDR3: TGTGCCAGCATCACCACGGTTGCAGATTACGAGCAGTACTTC.